The 21 T cell receptor beta chains below were found in one sample sequenced in a study of blood T cell repertoires in COVID-19. Clones were sequenced by immunoSEQ multiplex PCR, and TCRdb holds only the in-frame ones, with some missing. The table has about 150,000 clones, roughly 81% seen once; the top ten hold 2% to 3%. Source material: peripheral blood. The receptor source for this set is a human donor with acute or convalescent COVID-19. The donor label of this sample is uncertain.

The chain carries TRBV5-1 and TRBJ2-2; the D gene is possibly TRBD2 (6 bases). Germline CDR1 reads SGHRS; CDR2 reads YFSETQ. V was shortened by 1 base and J by 5 bases, with 12 bases between the two germline ends. The CDR3 has 15 amino acids. CDR3 bases: TGCGCCAGCAGCTTGACGGGAGCGTGGACCGGGGAGCTGTTTTTT. Its translation: CASSLTGAWTGELFF. Combining the CDR3 with reference TRBV5-1 and TRBJ2-2 gives the whole variable domain KAGVTQTPRYLIKTRGQQVTLSCSPISGHRSVSWYQQTPGQGLQFLFEYFSETQRNKGNFPGRFSGRQFSNSRSEMNVSTLELGDSALYLCASSLTGAWTGELFFGEGSRLTVL.

The V gene is TRBV4-1, the J gene TRBJ2-2, with 7 bases lining up with TRBD2. The CDR3 runs to 18 residues. The V and J ends lost 3 bases and 5 bases, in that order; junction bases with no gene match: 15. Germline V gene data show CDR1 as MGHRA and CDR2 as YSYEKL. This CDR3 is CASSHMGTTKKTTGELFF. The CDR3 coding sequence is TGCGCCAGCAGCCACATGGGGACTACCAAGAAAACAACCGGGGAGCTGTTTTTT.

CDR3 protein: CASSYTPGQGAGGYTF. The CDR3 DNA reads as TGTGCCAGCAGCTACACCCCGGGACAGGGGGCAGGGGGCTACACCTTC. V is TRBV7-2 and J is TRBJ1-2; 12 bases map to TRBD1. After removal of 4 bases from V and 8 bases from J, the junction contained 11 bases not matched to a gene. From germline, CDR1 is SGHTA and CDR2 FQGNSA. This CDR3 is built from 16 residues. Combining the CDR3 with reference TRBV7-2 and TRBJ1-2 gives the whole variable domain GAGVSQSPSNKVTEKGKDVELRCDPISGHTALYWYRQSLGQGLEFLIYFQGNSAPDKSGLPSDRFSAERTGGSVSTLTIQRTQQEDSAVYLCASSYTPGQGAGGYTFGSGTRLTVV.

This chain links TRBV4-3 with TRBJ2-5; a possible D gene is TRBD2 (6 bases). This CDR3 region has 16 residues. Trimming shortened V by 0 bases and J by 7 bases, and 18 bases separated the two germline ends. Germline V gene lookup returns CDR1 LGHNA and CDR2 YSLEER. CDR3 protein: CASSQDVVGEAGTQYF. CDR3 coding DNA: TGCGCCAGCAGCCAAGATGTCGTCGGGGAGGCAGGGACCCAGTACTTC.

The gene calls are TRBV5-6 and TRBJ1-1; TRBD1 might be the D (5 bases). Germline V lookup: CDR1 SGHDT, CDR2 YYEEEE. V dropped 4 bases and J dropped 4 bases, with 14 bases sitting between them. The CDR3 runs to 14 residues. The CDR3 DNA follows: TGTGCCAGCAGCCCCCCGCGGGGCGGCACTGAAGCTTTCTTT. Protein sequence: CASSPPRGGTEAFF.

J is TRBJ2-7 and V is TRBV6-2 or TRBV6-3; D may be TRBD2 (5 bases). This CDR3 has 13 residues. Between the trimmed V and J ends, which lost 6 bases and 2 bases, there was a span of 11 bases. Germline V lookup: CDR1 MNHEY, CDR2 SVGEGT. CDR3 amino acids: CASSDPGTYEQYF. The DNA for the CDR3 is TGTGCCAGCAGCGACCCGGGGACCTACGAGCAGTACTTC.

The chain has TRBV9 and TRBJ1-2, with 12 bases that match TRBD1. The J segment lost 4 bases and the V segment lost 4 bases, leaving 17 bases of the junction unmatched. From germline, CDR1 is SGDLS and CDR2 YYNGEE. This CDR3 comprises 19 residues. The CDR3 DNA reads as TGTGCCAGCAGCTTATCGTCCGGGACAGGGGGCCTTGGTGGCTATGGCTACACCTTC. Translating it yields CASSLSSGTGGLGGYGYTF.

This clone was detected only a few times. The chain joins TRBV7-2 to TRBJ1-5; D uncertain. Germline V CDR1 and CDR2: SGHTA, FQGNSA. The CDR3 has 15 amino acids. Trimming stripped 3 bases from V and 0 bases from J, with 9 bases between. In nucleotides, the CDR3 is TGTGCCAGCAGCTTGGACGGGAATAGCAATCAGCCCCAGCATTTT. As protein: CASSLDGNSNQPQHF.

This clone has only one observation. The V and J genes are TRBV10-3 and TRBJ2-1, with 9 bases lining up with TRBD1. The CDR3 runs 16 residues. The J segment lost 10 bases and the V segment lost 10 bases, leaving 20 bases of the junction unmatched. The V gene's germline CDR1 is ENHRY and CDR2 SYGVKD. CDR3: CATETGVTGGVFEQFF. CDR3 sequence (DNA): TGTGCCACCGAAACCGGCGTAACAGGGGGCGTATTCGAGCAGTTCTTC.

The chain uses TRBV5-1 and TRBJ2-1; TRBD1 might be the D (5 bases). This CDR3 comprises 14 residues. Trimming left V 0 bases short and J 7 bases short, with 11 bases between. The germline gives CDR1 SGHRS, CDR2 YFSETQ. The CDR3 is CASSLGTQGNEQFF. DNA of the CDR3: TGCGCCAGCAGCTTGGGGACCCAGGGAAATGAGCAGTTCTTC.

The chain is built from TRBV11-2 and TRBJ1-3; 7 bases line up with TRBD1. This CDR3 region has 16 residues. Germline CDR1 SGHAT, CDR2 FQNNGV. V was pared by 1 base and J by 0 bases, with 3 bases of the junction left unmatched. For the CDR3, the DNA is TGTGCCAGCAGCTTAGCCGGGACAGTCTCTGGAAACACCATATATTTT. Protein product: CASSLAGTVSGNTIYF.

The J gene is TRBJ1-5, the V gene TRBV6-5; 11 bases map to TRBD1. In germline, CDR1 is MNHEY, CDR2 SVGAGI. Unmatched junction bases numbered 2, after V lost 5 bases and J lost 8 bases. The CDR3 runs to 13 residues. The CDR3 spells CASSRTGGKPQHF. CDR3 bases: TGTGCCAGCAGTCGGACAGGGGGCAAGCCCCAGCATTTT.

V usage is TRBV5-1 and J usage is TRBJ2-3; maybe TRBD2 (6 bases). The CDR3 totals 16 residues. V was pared by 4 bases and J by 0 bases, with 15 bases between. The germline V gene has CDR1 SGHRS and CDR2 YFSETQ. CDR3 in DNA: TGCGCCAGCAGCCCCCGGGGAGGTCTCAGCACAGATACGCAGTATTTT. Translated, it gives CASSPRGGLSTDTQYF.

The rearrangement joins TRBV6-5 to TRBJ2-7; 10 nucleotides agree with TRBD2. Looked up from germline, CDR1 is MNHEY and CDR2 is SVGAGI. The CDR3 contains 14 residues. The trim removed 8 bases at V and 6 bases at J, leaving 10 bases unmatched. The CDR3 is CASRLSGRWVEQYV. DNA of the CDR3: TGTGCCAGCCGACTTAGCGGGAGGTGGGTCGAGCAGTACGTC.

The gene calls are TRBV7-2 and TRBJ1-2; 9 nucleotides match TRBD1. The germline gives CDR1 SGHTA, CDR2 FQGNSA. This CDR3 has 13 amino acids. V lost 1 base, J lost 10 bases, and 4 bases stayed unmatched. The CDR3 region is CASSLGTGASYTF. DNA for the CDR3: TGTGCCAGCAGCTTAGGGACAGGGGCCTCCTACACCTTC.

V and J are TRBV6-5 and TRBJ2-5; TRBD2 matches 14 bases. The CDR3 contains 15 residues. Germline V CDR1 and CDR2: MNHEY, SVGAGI. V trimming: 4 bases; J trimming: 5 bases; junction bases outside the gene matches: 3. The CDR3: CASSSTSGRAETQYF. Here the CDR3 DNA reads TGTGCCAGCAGTTCGACTAGCGGGAGGGCTGAGACCCAGTACTTC.

This clone occurred a few times. The V and J genes are TRBV9 and TRBJ1-2, with D perhaps matching TRBD1 (6 bases). This CDR3 region has 16 residues. Trimming took 4 bases from V and 5 from J, leaving 21 bases between them. CDR1 SGDLS and CDR2 YYNGEE come from the germline V gene. The CDR3 nucleotides read TGTGCCAGCAGCCCGTTGAGGAGGGGGGGGGCTTATGGCTACACCTTC. This sequence encodes CASSPLRRGGAYGYTF.

The rearrangement uses TRBV29-1 and TRBJ1-4, with TRBD1 identical over 7 bases. With V trimmed by 7 bases and J by 7 bases, 9 bases remained unmatched. Germline V gene data show CDR1 as SQVTM and CDR2 as ANQGSEA. The CDR3 sequence is 13 residues long. The chain's CDR3 is CSGRTQGGEKLFF. CDR3 in DNA: TGCAGCGGTCGGACTCAGGGGGGTGAAAAACTGTTTTTT.

V is TRBV6-6 and J is TRBJ1-1; TRBD1 might be the D (6 bases). The CDR3 spans 15 residues. CDR1 and CDR2 (germline): MNHNY, SVGAGI (reference sequence). The ends were cut back, 5 bases at V and 3 bases at J, with 16 bases in the middle. CDR3 DNA: TGTGCCAGCAGTGAGGGGGTAAAGTGGGACACTGAAGCTTTCTTT. This sequence encodes CASSEGVKWDTEAFF.

This rearrangement joins TRBV5-1 to TRBJ2-3, with 12 bases matching TRBD2. This CDR3 is 16 amino acids long. The V and J ends lost 3 bases and 7 bases, in that order; junction bases with no gene match: 9. The germline V gene has CDR1 SGHRS and CDR2 YFSETQ. The CDR3 region has the DNA TGCGCCAGCAGCTCTGCGACTAGCGGGGGTACGAATACGCAGTATTTT. Translated, it gives CASSSATSGGTNTQYF. Full variable domain (rest looked up from reference TRBV5-1 and TRBJ2-3): KAGVTQTPRYLIKTRGQQVTLSCSPISGHRSVSWYQQTPGQGLQFLFEYFSETQRNKGNFPGRFSGRQFSNSRSEMNVSTLELGDSALYLCASSSATSGGTNTQYFGPGTRLTVL.

The rearrangement uses TRBV10-3 and TRBJ1-2; D ambiguous. V was cut by 5 bases and J by 8 bases, with 15 bases left in between. The CDR3 loop spans 13 amino acids. CDR1 and CDR2 from the germline V gene are ENHRY and SYGVKD. The CDR3 nucleotides are TGTGCCATCAGTCCCGGGGTGATCTACGGCTACACCTTC. Protein: CAISPGVIYGYTF.